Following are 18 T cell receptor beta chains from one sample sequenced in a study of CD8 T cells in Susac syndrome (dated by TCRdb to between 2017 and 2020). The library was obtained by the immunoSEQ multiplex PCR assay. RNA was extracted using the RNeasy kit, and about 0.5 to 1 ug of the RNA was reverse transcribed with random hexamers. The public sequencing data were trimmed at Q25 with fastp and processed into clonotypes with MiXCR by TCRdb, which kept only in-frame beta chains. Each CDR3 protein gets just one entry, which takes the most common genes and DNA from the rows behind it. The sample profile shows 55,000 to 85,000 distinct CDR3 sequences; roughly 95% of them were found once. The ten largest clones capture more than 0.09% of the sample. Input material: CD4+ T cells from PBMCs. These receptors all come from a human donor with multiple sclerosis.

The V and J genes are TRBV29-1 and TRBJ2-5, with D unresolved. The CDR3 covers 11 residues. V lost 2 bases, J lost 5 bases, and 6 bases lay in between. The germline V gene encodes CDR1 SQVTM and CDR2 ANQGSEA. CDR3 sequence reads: CSVERKETQYF. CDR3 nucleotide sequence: TGCAGCGTTGAAAGGAAGGAGACCCAGTACTTC.

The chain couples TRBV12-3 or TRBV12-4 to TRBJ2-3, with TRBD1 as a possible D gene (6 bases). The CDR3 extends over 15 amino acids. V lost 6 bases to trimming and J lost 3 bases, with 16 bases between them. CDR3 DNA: TGTGCCAGCAGCATAAGGGGGACCTATACAGATACGCAGTATTTT. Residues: CASSIRGTYTDTQYF.

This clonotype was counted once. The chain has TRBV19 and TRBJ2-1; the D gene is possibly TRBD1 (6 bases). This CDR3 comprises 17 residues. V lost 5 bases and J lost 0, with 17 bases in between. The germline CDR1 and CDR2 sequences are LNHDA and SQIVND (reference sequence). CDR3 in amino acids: CASSFTRGPSSYNEQFF. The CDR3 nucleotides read TGTGCCAGTAGTTTCACCAGGGGCCCTAGCTCCTACAATGAGCAGTTCTTC.

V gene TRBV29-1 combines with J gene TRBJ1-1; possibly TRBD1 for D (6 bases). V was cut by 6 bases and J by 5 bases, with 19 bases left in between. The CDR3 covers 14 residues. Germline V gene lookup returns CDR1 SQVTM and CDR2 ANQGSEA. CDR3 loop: CSVQRGRGETEAFF. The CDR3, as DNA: TGCAGCGTCCAACGAGGGAGGGGGGAAACTGAAGCTTTCTTT.

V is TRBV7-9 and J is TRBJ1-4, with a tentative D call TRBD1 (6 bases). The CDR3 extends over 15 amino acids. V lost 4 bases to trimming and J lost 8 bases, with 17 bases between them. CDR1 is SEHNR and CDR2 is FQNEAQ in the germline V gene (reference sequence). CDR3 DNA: TGTGCCAGCAGCTGGAGACAGGACGGAGGCGAAAAACTGTTTTTT. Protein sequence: CASSWRQDGGEKLFF.

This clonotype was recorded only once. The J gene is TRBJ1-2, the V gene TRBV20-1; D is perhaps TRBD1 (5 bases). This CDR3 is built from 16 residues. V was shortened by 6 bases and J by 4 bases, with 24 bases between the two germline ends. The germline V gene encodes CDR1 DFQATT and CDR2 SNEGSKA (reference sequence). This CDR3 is CSATRWEIRQSYGYTF. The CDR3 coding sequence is TGCAGTGCGACCCGGTGGGAAATCCGACAGTCCTATGGCTACACCTTC.

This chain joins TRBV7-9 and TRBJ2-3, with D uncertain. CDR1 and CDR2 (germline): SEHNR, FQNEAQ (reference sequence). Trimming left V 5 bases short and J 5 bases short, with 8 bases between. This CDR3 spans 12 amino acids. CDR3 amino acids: CASSQQVDTQYF. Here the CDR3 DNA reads TGTGCCAGCAGCCAGCAGGTAGATACGCAGTATTTT.

The DNA of the CDR3 is TGCAGCGCCCTCCGGGAAGCGGGTGAAAAACTGTTTTTT. It encodes CSALREAGEKLFF. V usage is TRBV29-1 and J usage is TRBJ1-4, with no clear D. With 7 bases removed from V and 7 bases from J, the gap between germline ends came to 16 bases. The CDR3 spans 13 residues. Germline CDR1 reads SQVTM; CDR2 reads ANQGSEA.

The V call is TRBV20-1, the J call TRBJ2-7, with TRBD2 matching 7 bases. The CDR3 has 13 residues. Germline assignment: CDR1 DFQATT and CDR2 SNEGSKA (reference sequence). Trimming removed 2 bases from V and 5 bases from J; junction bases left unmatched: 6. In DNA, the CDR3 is TGCAGTGCTAGACCGGCGGGGGTCCACGAGCAGTACTTC. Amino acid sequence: CSARPAGVHEQYF.

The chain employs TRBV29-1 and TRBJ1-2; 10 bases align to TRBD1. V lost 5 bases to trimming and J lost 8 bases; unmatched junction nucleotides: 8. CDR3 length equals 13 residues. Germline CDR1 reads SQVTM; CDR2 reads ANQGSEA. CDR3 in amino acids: CSVKTGGEWGYTF. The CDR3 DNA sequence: TGCAGCGTTAAGACAGGGGGCGAATGGGGCTACACCTTC.

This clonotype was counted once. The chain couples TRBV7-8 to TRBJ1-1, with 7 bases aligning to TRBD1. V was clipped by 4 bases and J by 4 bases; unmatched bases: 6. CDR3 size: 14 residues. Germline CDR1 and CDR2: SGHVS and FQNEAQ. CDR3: CASSSTGVGTEAFF. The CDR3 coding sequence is TGTGCCAGCAGCTCAACAGGGGTTGGCACTGAAGCTTTCTTT.

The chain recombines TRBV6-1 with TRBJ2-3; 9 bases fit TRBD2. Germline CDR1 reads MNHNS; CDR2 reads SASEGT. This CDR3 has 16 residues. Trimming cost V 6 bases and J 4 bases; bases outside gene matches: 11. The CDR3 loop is CASSRRTSDMSDTQYF. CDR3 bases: TGTGCCAGCAGCCGGCGGACTAGCGATATGTCAGATACGCAGTATTTT.

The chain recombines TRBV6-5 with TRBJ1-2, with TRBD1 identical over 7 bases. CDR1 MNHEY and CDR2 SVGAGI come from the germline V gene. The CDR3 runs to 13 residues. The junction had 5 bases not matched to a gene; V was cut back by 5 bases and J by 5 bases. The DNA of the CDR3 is TGTGCCAGCAGTGGCGGGACAGTATATGGCTACACCTTC. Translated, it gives CASSGGTVYGYTF.

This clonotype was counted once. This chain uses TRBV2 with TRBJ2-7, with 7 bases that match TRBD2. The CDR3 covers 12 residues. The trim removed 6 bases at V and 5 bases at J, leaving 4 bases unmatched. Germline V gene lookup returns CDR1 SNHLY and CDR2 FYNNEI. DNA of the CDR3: TGTGCCAGCAGGAGGGGAGGGGACGAGCAGTACTTC. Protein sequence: CASRRGGDEQYF. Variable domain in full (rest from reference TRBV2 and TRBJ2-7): EPEVTQTPSHQVTQMGQEVILRCVPISNHLYFYWYRQILGQKVEFLVSFYNNEISEKSEIFDDQFSVERPDGSNFTLKIRSTKLEDSAMYFCASRRGGDEQYFGPGTRLTVT.

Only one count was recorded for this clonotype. The CDR3 DNA reads as TGCGCCAGCAGCTTGACTAGCGGGGGACGGGAAGAGACCCAGTACTTC. Its translation: CASSLTSGGREETQYF. The J gene is TRBJ2-5, the V gene TRBV5-1; 11 bases line up with TRBD2. V lost 1 base to trimming and J lost 3 bases; unmatched junction nucleotides: 5. The CDR3 covers 16 residues. Germline values: CDR1 SGHRS, CDR2 YFSETQ.

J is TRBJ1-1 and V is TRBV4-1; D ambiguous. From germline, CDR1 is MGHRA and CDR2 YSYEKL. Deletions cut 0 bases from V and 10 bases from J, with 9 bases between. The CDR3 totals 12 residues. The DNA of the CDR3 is TGCGCCAGCAGCCAAGATCATACAGCAGCTTTCTTT. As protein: CASSQDHTAAFF.

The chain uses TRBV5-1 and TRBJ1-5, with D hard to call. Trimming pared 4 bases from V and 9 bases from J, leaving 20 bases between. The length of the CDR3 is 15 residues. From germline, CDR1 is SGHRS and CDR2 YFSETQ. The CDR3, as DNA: TGCGCCAGCAGCCAGGACGGAGGGCCCGAAAGGCCCCAGCATTTT. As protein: CASSQDGGPERPQHF.

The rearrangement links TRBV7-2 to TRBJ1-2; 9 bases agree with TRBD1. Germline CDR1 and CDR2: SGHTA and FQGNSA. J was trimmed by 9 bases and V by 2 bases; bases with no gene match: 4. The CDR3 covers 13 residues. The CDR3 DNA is TGTGCCAGCAGCTTATTTGGGACAGGGAGCTACACCTTC. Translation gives CASSLFGTGSYTF.